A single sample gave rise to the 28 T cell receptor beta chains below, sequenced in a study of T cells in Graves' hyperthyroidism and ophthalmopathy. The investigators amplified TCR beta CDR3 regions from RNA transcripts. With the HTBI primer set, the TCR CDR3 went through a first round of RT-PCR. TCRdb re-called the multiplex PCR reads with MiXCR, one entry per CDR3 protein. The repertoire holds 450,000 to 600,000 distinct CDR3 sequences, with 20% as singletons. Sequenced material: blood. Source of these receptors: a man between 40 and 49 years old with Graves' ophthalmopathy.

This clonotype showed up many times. The CDR3 protein is CASSPTSGRASSYNEQFF. The CDR3 region has the DNA TGTGCCAGCAGCCCTACTAGCGGGAGGGCCTCCTCCTACAATGAGCAGTTCTTC. The genes are TRBV28 and TRBJ2-1; 13 bases fit TRBD2. Per germline, CDR1 MDHEN and CDR2 SYDVKM. CDR3 length: 18 residues. The junction had 8 bases not matched to a gene; V was cut back by 6 bases and J by 0 bases.

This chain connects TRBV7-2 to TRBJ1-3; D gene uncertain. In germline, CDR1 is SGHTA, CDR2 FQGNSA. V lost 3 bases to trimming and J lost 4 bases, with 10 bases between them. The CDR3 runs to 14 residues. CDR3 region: CASSFSHLGNTIYF. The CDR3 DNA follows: TGTGCCAGCAGCTTCTCCCATTTGGGAAACACCATATATTTT.

CDR3 sequence (DNA): TGTGCCAGCAGCCCCCCAGGGGTGAACATTCAGTACTTC. Translating it yields CASSPPGVNIQYF. The chain links TRBV12-3 or TRBV12-4 to TRBJ2-4; TRBD1 is a possible D gene (6 bases). The CDR3 is 13 amino acids. Trimming took 6 bases from V and 7 from J, leaving 13 bases between them.

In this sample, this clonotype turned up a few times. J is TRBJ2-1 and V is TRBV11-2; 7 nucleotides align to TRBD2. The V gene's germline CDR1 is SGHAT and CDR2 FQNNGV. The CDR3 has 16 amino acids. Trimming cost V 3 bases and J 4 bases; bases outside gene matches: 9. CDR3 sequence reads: CASSFGWGSGYNEQFF. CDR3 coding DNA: TGTGCCAGCAGCTTCGGGTGGGGTAGCGGGTACAATGAGCAGTTCTTC.

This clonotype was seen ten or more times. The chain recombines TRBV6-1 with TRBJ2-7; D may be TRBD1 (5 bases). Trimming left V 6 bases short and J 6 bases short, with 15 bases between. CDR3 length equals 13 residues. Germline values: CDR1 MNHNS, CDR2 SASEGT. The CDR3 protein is CASSYQTAFEQYF. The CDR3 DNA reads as TGTGCCAGCAGCTACCAGACAGCGTTCGAGCAGTACTTC.

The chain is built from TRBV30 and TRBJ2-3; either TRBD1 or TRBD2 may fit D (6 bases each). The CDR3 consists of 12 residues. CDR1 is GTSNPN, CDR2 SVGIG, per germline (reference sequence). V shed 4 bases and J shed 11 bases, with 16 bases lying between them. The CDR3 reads CAWKYRKGGQYF. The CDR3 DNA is TGTGCCTGGAAGTACAGGAAGGGGGGGCAGTATTTT.

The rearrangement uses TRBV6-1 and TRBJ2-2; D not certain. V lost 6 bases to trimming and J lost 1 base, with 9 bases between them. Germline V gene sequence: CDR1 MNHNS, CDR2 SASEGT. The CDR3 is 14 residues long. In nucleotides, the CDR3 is TGTGCCAGCAGCGGGTCTCAGAACACCGGGGAGCTGTTTTTT. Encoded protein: CASSGSQNTGELFF.

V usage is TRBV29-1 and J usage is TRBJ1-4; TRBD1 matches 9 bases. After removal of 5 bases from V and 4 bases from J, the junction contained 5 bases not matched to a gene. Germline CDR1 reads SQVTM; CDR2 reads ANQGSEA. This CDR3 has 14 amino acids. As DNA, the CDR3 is TGCAGCGTTATACTGGGACAGGGTAATGAAAAACTGTTTTTT. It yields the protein CSVILGQGNEKLFF.

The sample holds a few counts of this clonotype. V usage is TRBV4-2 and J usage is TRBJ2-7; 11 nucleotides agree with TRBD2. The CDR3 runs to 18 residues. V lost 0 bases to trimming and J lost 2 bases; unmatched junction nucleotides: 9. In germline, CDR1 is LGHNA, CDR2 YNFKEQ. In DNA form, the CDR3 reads TGTGCCAGCAGCCAAGAGGGGTCGACTAGCGGGATCGCCTACGAGCAGTACTTC. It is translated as CASSQEGSTSGIAYEQYF.

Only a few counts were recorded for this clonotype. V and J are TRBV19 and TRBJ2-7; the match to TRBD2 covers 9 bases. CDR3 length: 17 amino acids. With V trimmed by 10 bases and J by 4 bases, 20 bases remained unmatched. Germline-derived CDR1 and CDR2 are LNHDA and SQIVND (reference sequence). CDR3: CATSTSTLSGGRYEQYF. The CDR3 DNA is TGTGCCACCTCAACTTCCACCTTAAGCGGGGGGCGTTACGAGCAGTACTTC. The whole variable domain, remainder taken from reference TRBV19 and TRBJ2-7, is DGGITQSPKYLFRKEGQNVTLSCEQNLNHDAMYWYRQDPGQGLRLIYYSQIVNDFQKGDIAEGYSVSREKKESFPLTVTSAQKNPTAFYLCATSTSTLSGGRYEQYFGPGTRLTVT.

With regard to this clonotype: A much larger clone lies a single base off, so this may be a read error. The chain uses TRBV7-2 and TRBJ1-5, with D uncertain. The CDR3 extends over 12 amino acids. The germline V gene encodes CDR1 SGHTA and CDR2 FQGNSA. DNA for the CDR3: TGTGCCAGCAGCTTGGAGAATCGGCCCCAGCATTTT. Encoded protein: CASSLENRPQHF.

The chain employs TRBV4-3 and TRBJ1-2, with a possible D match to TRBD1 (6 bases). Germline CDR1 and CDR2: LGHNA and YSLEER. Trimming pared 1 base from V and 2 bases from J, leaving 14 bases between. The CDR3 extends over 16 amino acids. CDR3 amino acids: CASSQGRGGLNYGYTF. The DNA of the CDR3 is TGCGCCAGCAGCCAAGGGAGGGGGGGGCTAAACTATGGCTACACCTTC.

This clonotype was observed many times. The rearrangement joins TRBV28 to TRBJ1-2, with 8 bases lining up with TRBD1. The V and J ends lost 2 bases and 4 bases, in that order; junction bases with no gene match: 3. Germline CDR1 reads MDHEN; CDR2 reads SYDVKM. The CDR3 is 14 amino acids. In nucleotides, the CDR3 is TGTGCCAGCAGTTTAGGGACAGGAGTCTATGGCTACACCTTC. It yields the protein CASSLGTGVYGYTF.

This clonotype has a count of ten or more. CDR3 sequence (DNA): TGCAGTGCTTTAACCCCGCCGGGGACCAAGGAAGAGACCCAGTACTTC. This gives the protein CSALTPPGTKEETQYF. The V call is TRBV20-1, the J call TRBJ2-5; tentatively, D is TRBD1 or TRBD2 (5 bases each). Deletions cut 5 bases from V and 3 bases from J, with 22 bases between. The CDR3 extends over 16 amino acids. Looked up from germline, CDR1 is DFQATT and CDR2 is SNEGSKA (reference sequence).

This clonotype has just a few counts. Here the CDR3 reads CASSGGGLQETQYF. CDR3 coding DNA: TGTGCCAGTTCAGGGGGAGGACTCCAAGAGACCCAGTACTTC. This chain links TRBV5-4 with TRBJ2-5, with TRBD1 as a possible D gene (7 bases). Trimming shortened V by 8 bases and J by 1 base, and 15 bases separated the two germline ends. Germline V gene sequence: CDR1 SGHNT, CDR2 YYREEE (reference sequence). The CDR3 length is 14 residues.

CDR3 region: CASSMSGTRGDTQYF. The DNA for the CDR3 is TGTGCCAGCAGTATGAGCGGGACTAGGGGAGATACGCAGTATTTT. The rearrangement joins TRBV28 to TRBJ2-3; the match to TRBD2 covers 8 bases. This CDR3 contains 15 residues. V was clipped by 5 bases and J by 5 bases; unmatched bases: 9. CDR1 and CDR2 (germline): MDHEN, SYDVKM.

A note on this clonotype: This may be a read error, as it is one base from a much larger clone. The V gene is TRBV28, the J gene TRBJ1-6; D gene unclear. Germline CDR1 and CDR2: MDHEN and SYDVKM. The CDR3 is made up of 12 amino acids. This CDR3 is CASKNLGSPLYF. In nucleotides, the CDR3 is TGTGCCAGCAAAAATCTAGGTTCACCCCTCTACTTT. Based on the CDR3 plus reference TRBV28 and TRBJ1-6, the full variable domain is DVKVTQSSRYLVKRTGEKVFLECVQDMDHENMFWYRQDPGLGLRLIYFSYDVKMKEKGDIPEGYSVSREKKERFSLILESASTNQTSMYLCASKNLGSPLYFGNGTRLTVT.

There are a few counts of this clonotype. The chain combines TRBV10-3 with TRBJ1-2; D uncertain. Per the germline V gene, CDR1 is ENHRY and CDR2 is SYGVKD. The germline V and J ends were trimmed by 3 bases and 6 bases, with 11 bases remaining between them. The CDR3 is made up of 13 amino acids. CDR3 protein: CAISDPNTDGYTF. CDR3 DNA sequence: TGTGCCATCAGTGACCCCAACACGGATGGCTACACCTTC.

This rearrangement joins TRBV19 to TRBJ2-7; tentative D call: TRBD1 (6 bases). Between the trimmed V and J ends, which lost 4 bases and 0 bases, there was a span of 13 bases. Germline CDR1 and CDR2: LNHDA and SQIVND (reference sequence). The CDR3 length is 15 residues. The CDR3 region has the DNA TGTGCCAGTAGTAACAGGGTAAGGGCCTCCTACGAGCAGTACTTC. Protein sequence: CASSNRVRASYEQYF.

CDR3 in amino acids: CASSSSPAAGEFYEQYF. CDR3 in DNA: TGTGCCAGCTCCTCCTCCCCTGCGGCAGGGGAATTCTACGAGCAGTACTTC. This chain links TRBV18 with TRBJ2-7; maybe TRBD1 (6 bases). This CDR3 spans 17 amino acids. With 6 bases removed from V and 3 bases from J, the gap between germline ends came to 24 bases. Germline loops: CDR1 KGHSH, CDR2 LQKENI.

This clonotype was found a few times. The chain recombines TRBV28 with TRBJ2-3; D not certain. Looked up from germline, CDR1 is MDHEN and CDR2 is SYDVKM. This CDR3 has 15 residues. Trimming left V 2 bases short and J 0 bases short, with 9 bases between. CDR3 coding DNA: TGTGCCAGCAGTTTAAATACGCGGAGCACAGATACGCAGTATTTT. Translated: CASSLNTRSTDTQYF.

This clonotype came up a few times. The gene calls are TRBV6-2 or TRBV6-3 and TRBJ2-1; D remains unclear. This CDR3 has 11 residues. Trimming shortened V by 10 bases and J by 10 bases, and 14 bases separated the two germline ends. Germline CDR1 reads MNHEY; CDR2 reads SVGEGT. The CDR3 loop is CATLLSGEQFF. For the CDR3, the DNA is TGTGCCACCCTATTATCCGGGGAGCAGTTCTTC.

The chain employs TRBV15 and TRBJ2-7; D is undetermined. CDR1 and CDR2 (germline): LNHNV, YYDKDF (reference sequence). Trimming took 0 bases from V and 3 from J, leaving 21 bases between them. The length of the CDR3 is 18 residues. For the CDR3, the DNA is TGTGCCACCAGCAGAGATCGGCTGGAAGGTGGATCGATCTACGAGCAGTACTTC. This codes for CATSRDRLEGGSIYEQYF.

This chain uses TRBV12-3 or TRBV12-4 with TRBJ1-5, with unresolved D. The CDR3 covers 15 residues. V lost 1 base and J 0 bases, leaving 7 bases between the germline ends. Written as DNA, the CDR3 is TGTGCCAGCAGTTTAGTTGGGGATAGCAATCAGCCCCAGCATTTT. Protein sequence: CASSLVGDSNQPQHF.

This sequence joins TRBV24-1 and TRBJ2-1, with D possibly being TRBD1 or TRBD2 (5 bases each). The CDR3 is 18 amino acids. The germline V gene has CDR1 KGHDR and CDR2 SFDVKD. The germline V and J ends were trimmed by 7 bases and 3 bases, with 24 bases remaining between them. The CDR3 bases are TGTGCCACCAGCCCGGGGCACAGTGGGGACCCGTACTACAATGAGCAGTTCTTC. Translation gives CATSPGHSGDPYYNEQFF.

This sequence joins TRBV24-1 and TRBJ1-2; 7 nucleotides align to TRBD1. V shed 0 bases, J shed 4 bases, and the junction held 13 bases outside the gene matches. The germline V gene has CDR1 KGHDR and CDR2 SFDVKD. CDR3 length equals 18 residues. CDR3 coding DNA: TGTGCCACCAGTGATTTGAGGAGTAGGGGGCGCCTTTGCTATGGCTACACCTTC. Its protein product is CATSDLRSRGRLCYGYTF.

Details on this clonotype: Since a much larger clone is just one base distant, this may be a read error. CDR3 sequence: CASSLVSEGNNQPQHF. In nucleotides, the CDR3 is TGTGCCAGCAGCTTGGTATCAGAGGGGAACAATCAGCCCCAGCATTTT. This chain connects TRBV7-8 to TRBJ1-5; weak D call: TRBD1 (5 bases). The V and J ends lost 3 bases and 3 bases respectively, with 15 bases between them. The CDR3 is made up of 16 amino acids. Germline CDR1 and CDR2: SGHVS and FQNEAQ.

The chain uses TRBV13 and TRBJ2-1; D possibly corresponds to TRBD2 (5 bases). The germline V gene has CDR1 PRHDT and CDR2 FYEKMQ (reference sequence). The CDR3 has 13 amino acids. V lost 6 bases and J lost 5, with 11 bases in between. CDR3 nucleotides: TGTGCCAGCAGAGGCGGGTTGCACAATGAGCAGTTCTTC. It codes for CASRGGLHNEQFF.